This TCR beta chain was documented in a study of neurological immune-mediated disorders. TCRdb analysed the 5' RACE reads with MiXCR anew, one entry per CDR3 protein. In the table there are approximately 50,000 distinct CDR3 sequences, around 4% of which are singletons. The unsorted libraries were generated from a total of 2 million PBMCs, which had been stored in RNAlater at -80 C. This clonotype has a count of ten or more. The CDR3 is 14 amino acids. CDR1 and CDR2 from the germline V gene are SGHRS and YFSETQ. V lost 4 bases and J lost 8, with 16 bases in between. The chain links TRBV5-1 to TRBJ1-5; the D gene is possibly TRBD1 (5 bases). The specimen sequenced was PBMCs. This sequence originates from a man between 60 and 75 years old with multiple sclerosis. This chain's CDR3 is CASSPGYRGEPQHF. The DNA for the CDR3 is TGCGCCAGCAGCCCCGGGTACCGGGGCGAGCCCCAGCATTTT.